The 22 T cell receptor beta chains presented below share a single source sample, sequenced in a study of T cell clonality in common variable immunodeficiency (dated by TCRdb to between 2015 and 2016). The antigens of these receptors remain unknown. The library was generated by the immunoSEQ multiplex PCR assay. Drawn from immuneACCESS, this table holds only the in-frame rearrangements with V and J called that TCRdb kept. Clones are partly lost; checked studies trace under half to an unresolved V gene and leave the rest unexplained. This sample contains approximately 7,800 clones, none of which is a singleton. Of the sample, around 4.7% falls within the top ten clones. Paper-wide results and their limitations: CVID TCRbeta sequences were reported to have fewer deletions and N-nucleotide insertions and to lack highly modified clones with 13 or more V deletions.

Sequenced: peripheral blood mononuclear cells. The receptors originated from a human donor with common variable immunodeficiency.

On this clone: The read halts 3 residues ahead of the CDR3 end, with the missing end drawn from the germline J gene. The chain carries TRBV7-6 and TRBJ2-3, with D possibly TRBD2 on 6 matching bases. The CDR3 extends over 16 amino acids. Germline lookup yields CDR1 SGHVS and CDR2 FNYEAQ. Trimming pared 1 base from V and 0 bases from J, leaving 11 bases between. The CDR3 spells CASSLVASASTDTQYF. The sequenced part of the CDR3 DNA is TGTGCCAGCAGCTTAGTAGCTAGCGCCAGCACAGATACG.

This clone appeared a few times. Read sequence stops 3 residues before the CDR3 end, and the germline J gene provides the missing end. The chain has TRBV18 and TRBJ1-4, with TRBD1 as a possible D gene (5 bases). Germline V gene data show CDR1 as KGHSH and CDR2 as LQKENI. The CDR3 has 15 residues. The V end lost 1 base, the J end lost 6 bases, and 12 bases lay between the germline ends. Incomplete CDR3 DNA: TGTGCCAGCTCACCACGGAGGGGTGTGGATGAAAAA. Amino acid sequence: CASSPRRGVDEK. In full, the CDR3 is CASSPRRGVDEKLFF.

This clone was seen only a few times. The read falls 3 residues short of the CDR3 end, and the missing part is taken from the germline J gene. The chain employs TRBV7-6 and TRBJ1-1, with 7 positions matching TRBD1. Germline CDR1 reads SGHVS; CDR2 reads FNYEAQ. Trimming removed 1 base from V and 1 base from J; junction bases left unmatched: 0. CDR3 length: 14 residues. CDR3 residues: CASSLGDRNTEAFF. The CDR3 bases that were read are TGTGCCAGCAGCTTAGGGGACAGGAACACTGAA. Drawing the rest from reference TRBV7-6 and TRBJ1-1, the complete variable domain is GAGVSQSPRYKVTKRGQDVALRCDPISGHVSLYWYRQALGQGPEFLTYFNYEAQQDKSGLPNDRFSAERPEGSISTLTIQRTEQRDSAMYRCASSLGDRNTEAFFGQGTRLTVV.

This clone showed up just a few times. The read ends 3 residues shy of where the CDR3 ends; the end is completed using the germline J gene. The chain joins TRBV7-9 to TRBJ2-5, with 8 bases aligning to TRBD1. V lost 5 bases to trimming and J lost 1 base; unmatched junction nucleotides: 6. This CDR3 region has 15 residues. From germline, CDR1 is SEHNR and CDR2 FQNEAQ (reference sequence). CDR3 sequence: CASSPMTGVQETQYF. The CDR3 DNA, read in part, is TGTGCCAGCAGCCCCATGACAGGGGTCCAAGAGACC.

Notes on this clone: Read data end 3 residues before the CDR3 end; the end is taken from the germline J gene. The rearrangement joins TRBV6-1 to TRBJ2-2; D perhaps matches TRBD1 (6 bases). Germline CDR1 reads MNHNS; CDR2 reads SASEGT. The ends were cut back, 2 bases at V and 6 bases at J, with 10 bases in the middle. There are 14 residues in the CDR3. The covered CDR3 bases are TGTGCCAGCAGTGAAATACAGGGCTCCGGGGAG. It yields the protein CASSEIQGSGE. The full CDR3 protein reads CASSEIQGSGELFF.

Points on this clone: Read sequence stops 3 residues before the CDR3 end, and the germline J gene provides the missing end. The chain couples TRBV7-9 to TRBJ1-2; 7 nucleotides line up with TRBD1. The germline CDR1 and CDR2 sequences are SEHNR and FQNEAQ (reference sequence). V lost 6 bases to trimming and J lost 6 bases; unmatched junction nucleotides: 10. This CDR3 spans 14 amino acids. CDR3 in amino acids: CASSTGDSWNGYTF. CDR3 DNA, as far as it was read: TGTGCCAGCAGTACAGGGGACTCATGGAATGGC.

The table lists this clone with a few counts. With the read ending 3 residues before the CDR3 end, the germline J gene is used to fill in that end. The V call is TRBV7-8, the J call TRBJ2-7; tentatively, D is TRBD1 (6 bases). There are 14 residues in the CDR3. Germline CDR1 and CDR2: SGHVS and FQNEAQ. The V gene lost 5 bases and the J gene lost 1 base, with 12 bases spanning the gap. CDR3 protein: CASSVNRDSYEQYF. The sequenced CDR3 bases are TGTGCCAGCAGCGTAAACAGGGATTCCTACGAG.

Within the sample, this clone is medium-sized. The CDR3 spells CASSPGQGLNTEAFF. CDR3 DNA, as far as it was read: TGTGCCAGCAGTCCGGGACAGGGGCTGAACACTGAA. The rearrangement joins TRBV27 to TRBJ1-1; 10 bases map to TRBD1. The read ends 3 residues before the CDR3 terminus; that terminus is restored from the germline J gene. The CDR3 has 15 residues. V was clipped by 5 bases and J by 0 bases; unmatched bases: 3. Germline V gene data show CDR1 as MNHEY and CDR2 as SMNVEV (reference sequence).

This clone occurred a few times. The sequenced fragment ends 3 residues before the CDR3 boundary, so the rest is inferred from the germline J gene. V usage is TRBV6-2 or TRBV6-3 and J usage is TRBJ2-2; a possible D gene is TRBD2 (5 bases). Per the germline V gene, CDR1 is MNHEY and CDR2 is SVGEGT. This CDR3 is 16 amino acids long. Trimming left V 5 bases short and J 6 bases short, with 19 bases between. CDR3 bases read: TGTGCCAGCAGTCGGGGAGTGAGAGGAGAACCCGGGGAG. Translated: CASSRGVRGEPGE. The entire CDR3 protein reads CASSRGVRGEPGELFF.

Regarding this clone: From the germline J gene comes the end of the CDR3, since the read stops 3 residues before it. The chain has TRBV18 and TRBJ2-7; 8 bases line up with TRBD1. Germline values: CDR1 KGHSH, CDR2 LQKENI. Germline trimming cut 0 bases from V and 0 bases from J; bases unmatched to any gene: 1. The CDR3 has 15 amino acids. The covered CDR3 bases are TGTGCCAGCTCACCACCGGGACAGGACTCCTACGAG. Translated: CASSPPGQDSYE. The full CDR3 protein reads CASSPPGQDSYEQYF.

This clone turned up a few times. The sequence runs out 3 residues before the end of the CDR3; the remainder is reconstructed from the germline J gene. The chain carries TRBV19 and TRBJ2-5; 15 bases are a match to TRBD2. The CDR3 contains 21 residues. Trimming removed 5 bases from V and 0 bases from J; junction bases left unmatched: 16. Germline CDR1 is LNHDA and CDR2 is SQIVND (reference sequence). The CDR3 loop reads CASSPLAGTSGRRGYQETQYF. The covered CDR3 bases are TGTGCCAGTAGTCCCCTGGCCGGGACTAGCGGGAGGAGGGGGTACCAAGAGACC.

About this clone itself: The CDR3 extends 3 residues past the end of the read, so its final part is completed from the germline J gene. The J gene is TRBJ2-1, the V gene TRBV7-3; 9 bases fit TRBD2. Germline trimming cut 5 bases from V and 0 bases from J; bases unmatched to any gene: 5. This CDR3 is 16 amino acids long. Germline loops: CDR1 SGHTA, CDR2 FQGTGA. The sequenced part of the CDR3 DNA is TGTGCCAGCAGCCAGGATAGCGGGAGCTCCTACAATGAG. This sequence encodes CASSQDSGSSYNE. The whole CDR3 protein reads CASSQDSGSSYNEQFF.

This clone came up a few times. The read comes to an end 3 residues before the CDR3 does, leaving the germline J gene to fill in the end. This sequence joins TRBV18 and TRBJ2-7; D may be TRBD2 (6 bases). Germline V gives CDR1 KGHSH, CDR2 LQKENI. Trimming took 3 bases from V and 2 from J, leaving 11 bases between them. The CDR3 is 14 amino acids. This chain's CDR3 is CASSPLGGAYEQYF. Incomplete CDR3 DNA: TGTGCCAGCTCACCGCTGGGGGGAGCCTACGAG.

Note on this clone: Read data end 3 residues before the CDR3 end; the end is taken from the germline J gene. This chain uses TRBV6-1 with TRBJ2-3, with 9 bases matching TRBD1. The CDR3 runs 16 residues. The trim removed 3 bases at V and 4 bases at J, leaving 8 bases unmatched. Per germline, CDR1 MNHNS and CDR2 SASEGT. The covered CDR3 bases are TGTGCCAGCAGTGATACCTCGGGACAGGGAGCAGATACG. It translates to CASSDTSGQGADT. The CDR3 in its entirety is CASSDTSGQGADTQYF.

Of note for this clone: The read stops 3 residues short of the end of the CDR3; the missing end is completed from the germline J gene. The rearrangement joins TRBV5-1 to TRBJ2-7, with D possibly being TRBD2 (5 bases). The V gene lost 0 bases and the J gene lost 6 bases, with 7 bases spanning the gap. Germline CDR1 SGHRS, CDR2 YFSETQ. This CDR3 region has 12 residues. Here the CDR3 reads CASSLGRGEQYF. Partial CDR3 DNA: TGCGCCAGCAGCTTGGGTCGGGGCGAG.

Remarks on this clone: Read data end 3 residues before the CDR3 end; the end is taken from the germline J gene. This chain connects TRBV19 to TRBJ2-1, with TRBD2 matching over 12 bases. The CDR3 is 15 amino acids. The J segment lost 8 bases and the V segment lost 4 bases, leaving 6 bases of the junction unmatched. CDR1 is LNHDA, CDR2 SQIVND, per germline (reference sequence). Incomplete CDR3 DNA: TGTGCCAGTAGTAACGGACTAGCGGGATTCGATGAG. This gives the protein CASSNGLAGFDE. The whole CDR3 is CASSNGLAGFDEQFF.

This clone has only a few counts. Sequencing ends 3 residues short of the CDR3 end; the germline J gene provides the rest. The V gene is TRBV18, the J gene TRBJ1-3, with a weak D call TRBD1 (5 bases). Germline V lookup: CDR1 KGHSH, CDR2 LQKENI. The CDR3 consists of 15 residues. Trimming cost V 0 bases and J 8 bases, with 14 bases left between them. The DNA read from the CDR3 is TGTGCCAGCTCACCACCGGGGCGCGGGGTGGACACC. Amino acid sequence: CASSPPGRGVDT. The entire CDR3 sequence reads CASSPPGRGVDTIYF. Full variable domain (remainder filled in from reference TRBV18 and TRBJ1-3): NAGVMQNPRHLVRRRGQEARLRCSPMKGHSHVYWYRQLPEEGLKFMVYLQKENIIDESGMPKERFSAEFPKEGPSILRIQQVVRGDSAAYFCASSPPGRGVDTIYFGEGSWLTVV.

With respect to this clone: A read error may produce the germline difference seen at one junction end. Read sequence stops 3 residues before the CDR3 end, and the germline J gene provides the missing end. V usage is TRBV7-7 and J usage is TRBJ2-7, with D perhaps matching TRBD1 (6 bases). Germline V gene sequence: CDR1 SSHAT, CDR2 FNYEAQ (reference sequence). The CDR3 contains 15 residues. The CDR3 spells CASSLDVGGFGEQYF. The sequenced CDR3 bases are TGTGCTAGCAGCTTAGATGTTGGGGGCTTTGGCGAG.

Concerning this clone: The read halts 3 residues ahead of the CDR3 end, with the missing end drawn from the germline J gene. The V gene is TRBV7-8, the J gene TRBJ2-6; D is unclear. CDR1 is SGHVS and CDR2 is FQNEAQ in the germline V gene. There are 14 residues in the CDR3. Trimming took off 5 bases at V and 7 bases at J, with 12 bases between the two ends. The CDR3 sequence: CASSPREVANVLTF. The part of the CDR3 DNA that was read is TGTGCCAGCAGCCCGAGAGAGGTAGCCAACGTC.

Points on this clone: The read halts 3 residues ahead of the CDR3 end, with the missing end drawn from the germline J gene. The chain recombines TRBV18 with TRBJ2-7, with TRBD1 matching 7 bases. The ends lost 3 bases at V and 2 bases at J; junction bases unmatched: 7. Germline V gene data show CDR1 as KGHSH and CDR2 as LQKENI. The CDR3 is made up of 15 amino acids. The covered CDR3 bases are TGTGCCAGCTCACCTCGACAGGGCAAAACCTACGAG. Translation: CASSPRQGKTYE. Given in full, the CDR3 is CASSPRQGKTYEQYF.

Note on this clone: The CDR3 extends 3 residues past the end of the read, so its final part is completed from the germline J gene. This chain uses TRBV19 with TRBJ2-2, with a tentative D call TRBD2 (6 bases). CDR1 and CDR2 (germline): LNHDA, SQIVND (reference sequence). This CDR3 spans 15 amino acids. The V end was cut by 9 bases, the J end by 4 bases, with 18 bases between. The CDR3: CASRAGAGVTGELFF. The DNA read from the CDR3 is TGTGCCAGCCGAGCTGGAGCGGGTGTCACCGGGGAG.

This clone is termed medium-sized. The read ends 3 residues early relative to the CDR3; the germline J gene fills the gap. The genes are TRBV2 and TRBJ1-1; 7 nucleotides match TRBD1. This CDR3 is built from 14 residues. In germline, CDR1 is SNHLY, CDR2 FYNNEI. The V and J ends lost 5 bases and 3 bases, in that order; junction bases with no gene match: 6. The covered CDR3 bases are TGTGCCAGCAGTTCGGGACAGAAGTACACTGAA. This gives the protein CASSSGQKYTE. The full CDR3 reads CASSSGQKYTEAFF.